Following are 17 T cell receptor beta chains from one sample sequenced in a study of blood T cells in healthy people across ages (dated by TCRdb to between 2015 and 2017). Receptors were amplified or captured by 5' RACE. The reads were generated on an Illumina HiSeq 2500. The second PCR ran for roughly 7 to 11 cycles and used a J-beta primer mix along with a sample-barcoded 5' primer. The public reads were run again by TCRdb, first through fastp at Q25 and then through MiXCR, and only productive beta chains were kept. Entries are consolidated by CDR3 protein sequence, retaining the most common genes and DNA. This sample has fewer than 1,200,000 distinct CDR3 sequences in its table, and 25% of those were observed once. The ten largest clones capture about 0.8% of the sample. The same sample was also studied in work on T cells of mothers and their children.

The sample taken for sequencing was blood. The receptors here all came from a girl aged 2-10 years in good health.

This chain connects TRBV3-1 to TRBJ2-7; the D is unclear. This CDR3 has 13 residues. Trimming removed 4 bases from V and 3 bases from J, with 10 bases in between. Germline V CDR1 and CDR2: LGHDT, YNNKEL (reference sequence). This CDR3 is CASSRLDGYEQYF. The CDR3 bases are TGTGCCAGCAGCCGACTGGACGGCTACGAGCAGTACTTC.

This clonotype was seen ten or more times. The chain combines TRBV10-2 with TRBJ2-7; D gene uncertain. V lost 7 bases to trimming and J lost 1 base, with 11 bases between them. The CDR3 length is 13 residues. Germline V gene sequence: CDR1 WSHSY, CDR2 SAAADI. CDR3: CASTGTGSYEQYF. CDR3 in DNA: TGCGCCAGCACGGGTACTGGTTCCTACGAGCAGTACTTC.

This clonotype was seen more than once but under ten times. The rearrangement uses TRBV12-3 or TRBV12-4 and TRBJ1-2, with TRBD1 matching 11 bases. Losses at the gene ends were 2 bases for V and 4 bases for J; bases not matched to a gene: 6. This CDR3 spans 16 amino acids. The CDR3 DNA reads TGTGCCAGCAGTTTATACCGGGACAGGGGGATCTATGGCTACACCTTC. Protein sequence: CASSLYRDRGIYGYTF.

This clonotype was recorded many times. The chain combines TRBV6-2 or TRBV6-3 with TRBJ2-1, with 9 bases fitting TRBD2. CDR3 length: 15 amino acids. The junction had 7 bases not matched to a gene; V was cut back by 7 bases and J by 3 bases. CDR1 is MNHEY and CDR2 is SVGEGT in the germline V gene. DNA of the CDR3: TGTGCCAGCAATCCGGGACTAGCCGTCTACAATGAGCAGTTCTTC. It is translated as CASNPGLAVYNEQFF.

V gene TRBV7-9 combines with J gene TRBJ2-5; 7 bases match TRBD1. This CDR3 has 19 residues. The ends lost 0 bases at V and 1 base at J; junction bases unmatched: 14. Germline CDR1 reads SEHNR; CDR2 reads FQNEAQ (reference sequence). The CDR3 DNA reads TGTGCCAGCAGCTTAGCGCTCGTTTCTGAGGGGGCGCCCCAAGAGACCCAGTACTTC. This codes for CASSLALVSEGAPQETQYF.

CDR3: CASSYASGTGNEKLFF. CDR3 nucleotides: TGTGCCAGCAGCTATGCATCCGGGACAGGGAATGAAAAACTGTTTTTT. The rearrangement links TRBV7-2 to TRBJ1-4; TRBD1 matches 9 bases. V shed 4 bases and J 5 bases; nucleotides not matched to a gene: 8. This CDR3 contains 16 residues. The germline V gene encodes CDR1 SGHTA and CDR2 FQGNSA.

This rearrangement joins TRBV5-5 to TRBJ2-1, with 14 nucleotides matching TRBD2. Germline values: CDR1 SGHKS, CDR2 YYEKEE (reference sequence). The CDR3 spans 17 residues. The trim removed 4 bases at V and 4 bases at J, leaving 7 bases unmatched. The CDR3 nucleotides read TGTGCCAGCAGCCTCGGGACTAGCGGGAGTCTATACAATGAGCAGTTCTTC. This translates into CASSLGTSGSLYNEQFF.

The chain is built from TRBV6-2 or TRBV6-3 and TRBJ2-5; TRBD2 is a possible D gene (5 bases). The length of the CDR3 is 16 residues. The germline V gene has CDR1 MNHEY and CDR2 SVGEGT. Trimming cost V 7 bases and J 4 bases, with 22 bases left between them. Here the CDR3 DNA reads TGTGCCAGCACCCATGGAGGACTCTCCTTGCTAGAGACCCAGTACTTC. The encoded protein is CASTHGGLSLLETQYF.

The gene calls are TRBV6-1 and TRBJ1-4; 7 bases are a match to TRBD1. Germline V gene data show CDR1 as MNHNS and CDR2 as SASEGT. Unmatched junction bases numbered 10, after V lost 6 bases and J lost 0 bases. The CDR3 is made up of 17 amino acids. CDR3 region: CASSTVGQHATNEKLFF. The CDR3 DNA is TGTGCCAGCAGCACGGTGGGACAGCATGCAACTAATGAAAAACTGTTTTTT.

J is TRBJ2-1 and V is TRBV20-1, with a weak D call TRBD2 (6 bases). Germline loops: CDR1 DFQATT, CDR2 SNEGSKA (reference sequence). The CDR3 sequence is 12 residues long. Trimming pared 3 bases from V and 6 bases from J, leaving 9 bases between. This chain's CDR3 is CSASGRINEQFF. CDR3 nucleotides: TGCAGTGCTAGCGGGAGAATCAATGAGCAGTTCTTC.

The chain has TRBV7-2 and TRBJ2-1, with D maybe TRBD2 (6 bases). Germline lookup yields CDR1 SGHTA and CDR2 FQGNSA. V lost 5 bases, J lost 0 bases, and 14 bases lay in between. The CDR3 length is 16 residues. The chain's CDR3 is CASSPMLASSYNEQFF. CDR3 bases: TGTGCCAGCAGCCCAATGCTAGCGAGCTCCTACAATGAGCAGTTCTTC.

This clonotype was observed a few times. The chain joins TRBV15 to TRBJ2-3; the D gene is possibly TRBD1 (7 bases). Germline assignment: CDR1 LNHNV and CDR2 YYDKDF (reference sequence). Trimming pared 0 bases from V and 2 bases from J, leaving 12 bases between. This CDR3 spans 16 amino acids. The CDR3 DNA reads TGTGCCACCAGCAGAGATCAGGGGGGTGCCACAGATACGCAGTATTTT. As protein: CATSRDQGGATDTQYF.

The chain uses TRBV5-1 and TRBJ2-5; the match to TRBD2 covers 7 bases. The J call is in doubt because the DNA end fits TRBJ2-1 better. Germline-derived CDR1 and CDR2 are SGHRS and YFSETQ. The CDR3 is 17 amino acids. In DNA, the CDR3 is TGCGCCAGCAGCTTGGATAGCGGGTCCGCAGCACTCGATGAGCAGTTCTTC. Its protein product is CASSLDSGSAALDEQFF.

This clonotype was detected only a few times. CDR3 amino acids: CASSPRKSPYGYTF. The CDR3 bases are TGTGCCAGCAGCCCAAGGAAGTCTCCCTATGGCTACACCTTC. The chain employs TRBV3-1 and TRBJ1-2; unclear D gene. The CDR3 has 14 residues. CDR1 and CDR2 (germline): LGHDT, YNNKEL (reference sequence). The V gene lost 4 bases and the J gene lost 4 bases, with 13 bases spanning the gap.

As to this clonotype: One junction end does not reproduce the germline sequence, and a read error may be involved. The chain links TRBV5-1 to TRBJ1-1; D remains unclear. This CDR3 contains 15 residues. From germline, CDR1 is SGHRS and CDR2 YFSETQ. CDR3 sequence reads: CVSSLVGDMMTEAFF. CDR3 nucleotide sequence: TGCGTCAGCAGCTTGGTCGGGGATATGATGACTGAAGCTTTCTTT.

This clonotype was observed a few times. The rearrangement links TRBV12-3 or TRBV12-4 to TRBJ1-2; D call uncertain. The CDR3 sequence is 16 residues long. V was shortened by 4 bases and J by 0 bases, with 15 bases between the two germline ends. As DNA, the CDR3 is TGTGCCAGCAGTTCGGCCGGATACCTAGCTAACTATGGCTACACCTTC. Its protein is CASSSAGYLANYGYTF.

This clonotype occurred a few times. CDR3 residues: CASGAFDIQYF. The CDR3 DNA reads TGTGCCAGCGGTGCTTTTGACATTCAGTACTTC. This rearrangement joins TRBV28 to TRBJ2-4, with D unclear. Deletions cut 8 bases from V and 8 bases from J, with 10 bases between. Germline V CDR1 and CDR2: MDHEN, SYDVKM. CDR3 length equals 11 residues.